The 10 T cell receptor beta chains below all came from one sample that was sequenced in a study of shared clonotypes between healthy human individuals. Profiling relied on immunoSEQ multiplex PCR, and the TCRdb table lists in-frame clones only, not all of them. The table includes fewer than 600,000 clones, approximately 77% detected once. The specimen sequenced was PBMCs. Receptor source: a woman in her 40s in good health. Some clones in this sample may be carry-over from other donors' samples.

This chain connects TRBV28 to TRBJ1-5; D is unclear. V gave up 4 bases and J gave up 3 bases, with 13 bases separating them. The CDR3 sequence is 15 residues long. Germline lookup yields CDR1 MDHEN and CDR2 SYDVKM. The CDR3: CASSSAGAFNQPQHF. Here the CDR3 DNA reads TGTGCCAGCAGTTCGGCAGGAGCCTTCAATCAGCCCCAGCATTTT.

To note about this clone: A read error is likely here: a far larger clone is one base away. CDR3 sequence: CSVPRTNGSSTGELFF. In DNA form, the CDR3 reads TGCAGCGTCCCCAGGACTAACGGGAGCTCCACCGGGGAGCTGTTTTTT. V gene TRBV29-1 combines with J gene TRBJ2-2; tentatively, D is TRBD2 (6 bases). V lost 6 bases and J 4 bases, leaving 21 bases between the germline ends. CDR3 length equals 16 residues. Germline values: CDR1 SQVTM, CDR2 ANQGSEA.

The rearrangement uses TRBV27 and TRBJ2-3; D not resolved. CDR3 length: 13 residues. V lost 6 bases, J lost 3 bases, and 10 bases lay in between. CDR1 is MNHEY and CDR2 is SMNVEV in the germline V gene (reference sequence). CDR3 residues: CASSPPGTDTQYF. The CDR3 DNA reads TGTGCCAGCAGCCCCCCGGGTACAGATACGCAGTATTTT.

The chain recombines TRBV2 with TRBJ1-5; 9 bases agree with TRBD1. J was trimmed by 4 bases and V by 7 bases; bases with no gene match: 8. The CDR3 consists of 15 residues. Germline V lookup: CDR1 SNHLY, CDR2 FYNNEI. The CDR3 is CASTEGQGFNQPQHF. DNA of the CDR3: TGTGCCAGCACGGAGGGACAGGGTTTTAATCAGCCCCAGCATTTT.

V and J are TRBV7-9 and TRBJ2-2, with D hard to call. The CDR3 totals 13 residues. The V gene lost 7 bases and the J gene lost 0 bases, with 6 bases spanning the gap. Germline loops: CDR1 SEHNR, CDR2 FQNEAQ (reference sequence). Written as DNA, the CDR3 is TGTGCCAGCAACCCAGCGAACACCGGGGAGCTGTTTTTT. Translated: CASNPANTGELFF. Full variable domain (outside the CDR3, taken from reference TRBV7-9 and TRBJ2-2): DTGVSQNPRHKITKRGQNVTFRCDPISEHNRLYWYRQTLGQGPEFLTYFQNEAQLEKSRLLSDRFSAERPKGSFSTLEIQRTEQGDSAMYLCASNPANTGELFFGEGSRLTVL.

A single count supports this clone. The V and J genes are TRBV7-6 and TRBJ1-1; possibly TRBD1 for D (5 bases). The CDR3 runs to 15 residues. V lost 7 bases and J lost 1, with 16 bases in between. Germline V gives CDR1 SGHVS, CDR2 FNYEAQ. This CDR3 reads CASTPVGGRNTEAFF. As DNA, the CDR3 is TGTGCCAGCACCCCGGTGGGGGGGAGGAACACTGAAGCTTTCTTT.

In its sample, this clone was seen a few times. A far larger clone differs by one base, so this is likely a read error. In the same sample, other DNA sequences code for this CDR3. V gene TRBV2 combines with J gene TRBJ2-7, with D maybe TRBD2 (6 bases). Trimming stripped 7 bases from V and 7 bases from J, with 14 bases between. The CDR3 extends over 12 amino acids. CDR1 and CDR2 from the germline V gene are SNHLY and FYNNEI. The CDR3 sequence: CASTWGRNEQYF. CDR3 nucleotide sequence: TGTGCCAGCACCTGGGGGAGGAATGAGCAGTACTTC.

This chain uses TRBV19 with TRBJ2-2; unclear D gene. Trimming removed 6 bases at V and 7 bases at J, with 9 bases between. CDR1 and CDR2 (germline): LNHDA, SQIVND (reference sequence). The CDR3 length is 12 residues. CDR3 in DNA: TGTGCCAGTAGCGTACGTTTCGGGGAGCTGTTTTTT. Protein product: CASSVRFGELFF. Using reference TRBV19 and TRBJ2-2 for the parts outside the CDR3, the full variable domain is DGGITQSPKYLFRKEGQNVTLSCEQNLNHDAMYWYRQDPGQGLRLIYYSQIVNDFQKGDIAEGYSVSREKKESFPLTVTSAQKNPTAFYLCASSVRFGELFFGEGSRLTVL.

Ten or more counts support this clone. The CDR3 DNA reads as TGCGCCAGCAGCTTGGGGACAGGTCTTGAAAAACTGTTTTTT. Translating gives CASSLGTGLEKLFF. The chain has TRBV5-1 and TRBJ1-4; 7 nucleotides align to TRBD1. The CDR3 runs 14 residues. The germline V gene encodes CDR1 SGHRS and CDR2 YFSETQ. J gave up 7 bases and V 0 bases, and 3 bases lay outside the gene matches. The variable domain in full, completed from reference TRBV5-1 and TRBJ1-4, reads KAGVTQTPRYLIKTRGQQVTLSCSPISGHRSVSWYQQTPGQGLQFLFEYFSETQRNKGNFPGRFSGRQFSNSRSEMNVSTLELGDSALYLCASSLGTGLEKLFFGSGTQLSVL.

This chain joins TRBV9 and TRBJ1-2; no clear D. Germline values: CDR1 SGDLS, CDR2 YYNGEE. The CDR3 sequence is 14 residues long. V shed 3 bases and J shed 4 bases, with 13 bases lying between them. CDR3 protein: CASSGPTVRYGYTF. The CDR3 nucleotides are TGTGCCAGCAGCGGCCCGACGGTTCGCTATGGCTACACCTTC. Complete variable domain (other parts from reference TRBV9 and TRBJ1-2): DSGVTQTPKHLITATGQRVTLRCSPRSGDLSVYWYQQSLDQGLQFLIQYYNGEERAKGNILERFSAQQFPDLHSELNLSSLELGDSALYFCASSGPTVRYGYTFGSGTRLTVV.